This TCR beta chain is from a study of CD8 T cells in ankylosing spondylitis. The study's findings and limits: It was reported that disease-linked clones were significantly enriched in matched ankylosing spondylitis synovial fluid.

Quantitative 5'-RACE was performed with molecular barcodes, and it yielded the TCR beta libraries. One entry per CDR3 protein, called by TCRdb with MiXCR from the 5' RACE reads. Here the sample spans about 100,000 distinct CDR3 sequences, 20% to 30% being singletons. The CDR3 length is 14 residues. Trimming removed 5 bases at V and 4 bases at J, with 12 bases between. In its sample, this clonotype was seen many times. Its antigen is as yet unknown. The sample was synovial fluid, either unsorted or a sorted T cell fraction (not recorded which). This TCR was recovered from a male donor with ankylosing spondylitis. The chain has TRBV12-3 or TRBV12-4 and TRBJ1-5; D uncertain. This chain's CDR3 is CASSHGGRNQPQHF. CDR3 DNA: TGTGCCAGCAGTCACGGAGGACGGAATCAGCCCCAGCATTTT.